Listed here is a single T cell receptor beta chain. V shed 1 base and J shed 4 bases, with 11 bases lying between them. The CDR3 extends over 15 amino acids. The germline gives CDR1 SGHTA, CDR2 FQGNSA. The source of the sample is a study of patients and donors after allogeneic stem cell transplantation. TCRdb reprocessed the RT-PCR reads with MiXCR, giving one entry per CDR3 protein. The table includes about 150,000 distinct CDR3 sequences, over 35% detected once. The chain joins TRBV7-2 to TRBJ2-1; tentative D call: TRBD2 (5 bases). This TCR was recovered from a human donor who was either an allogeneic HSCT recipient or a stem cell or donor lymphocyte infusion donor (not recorded which). It is not recorded whose cells these are; they may come from a transplant donor. Source material: blood, either unsorted or a sorted T cell fraction (not recorded which). The CDR3 loop is CASSLVGELYNEQFF. In DNA form, the CDR3 reads TGTGCCAGCAGCTTAGTCGGGGAGTTATACAATGAGCAGTTCTTC.